This TCR beta chain was sequenced in a study of T cells in Graves' hyperthyroidism and ophthalmopathy. There were TCR beta CDR3 regions amplified from RNA transcripts. A first-round RT-PCR of the TCR CDR3 used the HTBI primer set. TCRdb re-derived calls from the multiplex PCR reads in MiXCR, one entry per CDR3 protein. The sample lists approximately 630,000 distinct CDR3 sequences, under 20% seen once, with around 4% in the top ten. Only a few counts were recorded for this clonotype. What it binds is not known. It was considered stable Graves' hyperthyroidism when ophthalmopathy did not progress within 18 months. This CDR3 spans 16 amino acids. V was clipped by 5 bases and J by 1 base; unmatched bases: 9. Germline CDR1 reads LGHNA; CDR2 reads YNFKEQ. Study-wide findings and caveats: Most clonotypes expanded in thyroid above 0.001 were likewise present in blood.

The chain links TRBV4-2 to TRBJ2-3; 7 bases agree with TRBD2. Sequences were obtained from blood. The TCR originated in a woman aged 30 to 39 with Graves' hyperthyroidism. The CDR3 region is CASSYLAVGGTDTQYF. In nucleotides, the CDR3 is TGTGCCAGCAGCTACCTAGCGGTCGGGGGCACAGATACGCAGTATTTT.